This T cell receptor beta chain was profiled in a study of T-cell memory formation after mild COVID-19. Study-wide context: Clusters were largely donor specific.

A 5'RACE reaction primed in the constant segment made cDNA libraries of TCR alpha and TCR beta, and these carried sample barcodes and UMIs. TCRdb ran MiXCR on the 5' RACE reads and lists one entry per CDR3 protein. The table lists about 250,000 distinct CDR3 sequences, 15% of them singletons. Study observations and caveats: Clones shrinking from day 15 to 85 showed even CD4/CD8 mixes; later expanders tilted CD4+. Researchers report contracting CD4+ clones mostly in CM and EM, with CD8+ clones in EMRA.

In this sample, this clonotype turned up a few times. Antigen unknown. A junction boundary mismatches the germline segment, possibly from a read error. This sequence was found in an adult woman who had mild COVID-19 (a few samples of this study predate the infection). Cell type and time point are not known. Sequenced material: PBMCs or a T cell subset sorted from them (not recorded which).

This chain's CDR3 is CASSLAPGSTATQYF. The CDR3 region has the DNA TGCGCCAGCAGCTTGGCCCCGGGAAGCACAGCTACGCAGTATTTT. This chain uses TRBV5-1 with TRBJ2-3, with D possibly matching TRBD2 (5 bases). The CDR3 consists of 15 residues. The V gene's germline CDR1 is SGHRS and CDR2 YFSETQ.